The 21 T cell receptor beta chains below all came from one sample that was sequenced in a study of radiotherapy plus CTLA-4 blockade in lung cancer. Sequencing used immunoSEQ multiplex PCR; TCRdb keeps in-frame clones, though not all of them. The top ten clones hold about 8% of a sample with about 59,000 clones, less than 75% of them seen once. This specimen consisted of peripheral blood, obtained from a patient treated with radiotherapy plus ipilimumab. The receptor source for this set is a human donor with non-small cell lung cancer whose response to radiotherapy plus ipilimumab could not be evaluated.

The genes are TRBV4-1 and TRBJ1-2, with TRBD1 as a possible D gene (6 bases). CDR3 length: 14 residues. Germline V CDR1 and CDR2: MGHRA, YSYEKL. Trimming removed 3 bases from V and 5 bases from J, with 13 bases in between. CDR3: CASSQIQGSYGYTF. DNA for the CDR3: TGCGCCAGCAGCCAGATACAGGGATCATATGGCTACACCTTC.

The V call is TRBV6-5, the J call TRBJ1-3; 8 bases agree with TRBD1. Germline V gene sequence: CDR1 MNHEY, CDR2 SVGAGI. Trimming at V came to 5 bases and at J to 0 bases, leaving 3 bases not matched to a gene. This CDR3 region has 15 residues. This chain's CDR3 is CASSRTGSSGNTIYF. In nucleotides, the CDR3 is TGTGCCAGCAGTCGGACAGGGAGCTCTGGAAACACCATATATTTT.

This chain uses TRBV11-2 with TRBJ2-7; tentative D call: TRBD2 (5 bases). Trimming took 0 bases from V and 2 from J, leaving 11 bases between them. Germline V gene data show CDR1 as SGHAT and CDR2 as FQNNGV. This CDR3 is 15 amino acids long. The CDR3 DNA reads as TGTGCCAGCAGCTTAGACCGGCAGGAGGCCTACGAGCAGTACTTC. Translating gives CASSLDRQEAYEQYF.

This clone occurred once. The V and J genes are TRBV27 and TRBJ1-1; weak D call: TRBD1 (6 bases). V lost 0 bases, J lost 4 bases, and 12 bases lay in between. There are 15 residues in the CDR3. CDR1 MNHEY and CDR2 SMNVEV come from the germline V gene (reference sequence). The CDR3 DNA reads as TGTGCCAGCAGTTTATCGGGGGGGGCGGGCACTGAAGCTTTCTTT. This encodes CASSLSGGAGTEAFF.

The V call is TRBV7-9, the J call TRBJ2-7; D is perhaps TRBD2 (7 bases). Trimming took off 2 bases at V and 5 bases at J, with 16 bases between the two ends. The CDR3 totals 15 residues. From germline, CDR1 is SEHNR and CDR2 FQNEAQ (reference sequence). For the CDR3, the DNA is TGTGCCAGCAGCTTAAGGCCGGGGGGCAGCGACGAGCAGTACTTC. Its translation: CASSLRPGGSDEQYF.

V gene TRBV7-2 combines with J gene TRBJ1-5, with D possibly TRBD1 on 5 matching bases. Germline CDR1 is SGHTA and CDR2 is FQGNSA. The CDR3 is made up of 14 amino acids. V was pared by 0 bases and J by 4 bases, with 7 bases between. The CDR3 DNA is TGTGCCAGCAGCTTAGCGGGGGGAAATCAGCCCCAGCATTTT. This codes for CASSLAGGNQPQHF.

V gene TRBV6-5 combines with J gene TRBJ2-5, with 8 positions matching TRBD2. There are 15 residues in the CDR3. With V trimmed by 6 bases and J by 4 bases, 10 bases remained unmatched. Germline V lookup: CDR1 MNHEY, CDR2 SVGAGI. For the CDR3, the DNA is TGTGCCAGCAGCACCCGGACGGGGGGGCGAGAGACCCAGTACTTC. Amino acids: CASSTRTGGRETQYF.

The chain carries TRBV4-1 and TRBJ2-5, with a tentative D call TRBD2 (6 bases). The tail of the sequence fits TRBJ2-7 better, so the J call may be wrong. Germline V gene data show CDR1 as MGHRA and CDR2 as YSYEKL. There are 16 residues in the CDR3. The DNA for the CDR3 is TGCGCCAGCAGCCAAGGAGGGACTTCATTCTCCTACGAGCAGTACTTC. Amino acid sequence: CASSQGGTSFSYEQYF.

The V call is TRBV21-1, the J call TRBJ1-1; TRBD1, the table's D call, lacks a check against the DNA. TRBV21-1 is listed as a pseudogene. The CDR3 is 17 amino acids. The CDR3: CASSKVSGGQLPTEAFF. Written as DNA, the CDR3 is TGTGCCAGCAGCAAAGTGTCCGGGGGACAGCTCCCCACTGAAGCTTTCTTT.

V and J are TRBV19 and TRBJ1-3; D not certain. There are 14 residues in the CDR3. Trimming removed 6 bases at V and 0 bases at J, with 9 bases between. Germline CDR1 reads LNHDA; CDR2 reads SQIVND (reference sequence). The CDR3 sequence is CASSNRDSGNTIYF. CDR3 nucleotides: TGTGCCAGTAGCAATCGGGACTCTGGAAACACCATATATTTT.

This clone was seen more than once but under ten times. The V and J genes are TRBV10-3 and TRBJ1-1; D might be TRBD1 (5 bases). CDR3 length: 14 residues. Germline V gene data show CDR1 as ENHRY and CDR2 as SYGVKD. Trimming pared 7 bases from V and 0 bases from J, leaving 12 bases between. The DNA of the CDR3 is TGTGCCATCACTACGGACATCCTGAACACTGAAGCTTTCTTT. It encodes CAITTDILNTEAFF.

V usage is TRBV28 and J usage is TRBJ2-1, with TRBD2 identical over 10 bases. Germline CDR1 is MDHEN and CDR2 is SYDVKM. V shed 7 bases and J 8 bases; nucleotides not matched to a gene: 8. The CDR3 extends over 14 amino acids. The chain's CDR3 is CASIERGGRDEQFF. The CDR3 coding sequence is TGTGCCAGCATCGAGCGGGGGGGCAGGGATGAGCAGTTCTTC.

The DNA of the CDR3 is TGTGCCAGCAGCCCGAGGGTACTTGCCTACGAGCAGTACTTC. This gives the protein CASSPRVLAYEQYF. This rearrangement joins TRBV7-6 to TRBJ2-7; D possibly corresponds to TRBD2 (5 bases). Germline V gene data show CDR1 as SGHVS and CDR2 as FNYEAQ. The CDR3 is 14 amino acids. V lost 5 bases, J lost 2 bases, and 13 bases lay in between.

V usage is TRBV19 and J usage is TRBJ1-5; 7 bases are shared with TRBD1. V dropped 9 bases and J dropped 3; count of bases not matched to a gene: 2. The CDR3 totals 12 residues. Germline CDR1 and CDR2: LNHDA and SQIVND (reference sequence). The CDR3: CARTGNNQPQHF. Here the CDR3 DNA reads TGTGCCAGGACAGGGAACAATCAGCCCCAGCATTTT.

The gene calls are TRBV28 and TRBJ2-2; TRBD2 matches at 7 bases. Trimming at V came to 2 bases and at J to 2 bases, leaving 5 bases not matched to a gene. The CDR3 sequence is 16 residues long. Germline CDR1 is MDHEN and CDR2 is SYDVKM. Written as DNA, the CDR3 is TGTGCCAGCAGTTTACTGGCTAGCGGAAACACCGGGGAGCTGTTTTTT. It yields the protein CASSLLASGNTGELFF.

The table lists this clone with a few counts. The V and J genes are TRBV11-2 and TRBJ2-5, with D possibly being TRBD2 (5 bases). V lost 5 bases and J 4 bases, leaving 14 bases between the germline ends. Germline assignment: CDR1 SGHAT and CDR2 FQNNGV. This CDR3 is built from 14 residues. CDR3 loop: CASSQDLGRETQYF. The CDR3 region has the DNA TGTGCCAGCAGCCAGGACCTAGGGAGAGAGACCCAGTACTTC.

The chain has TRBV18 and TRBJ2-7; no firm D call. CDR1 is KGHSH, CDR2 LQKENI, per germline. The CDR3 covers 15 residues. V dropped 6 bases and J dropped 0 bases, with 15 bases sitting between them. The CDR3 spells CASSYQQNPSYEQYF. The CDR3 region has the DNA TGTGCCAGCTCGTATCAACAGAATCCCTCCTACGAGCAGTACTTC.

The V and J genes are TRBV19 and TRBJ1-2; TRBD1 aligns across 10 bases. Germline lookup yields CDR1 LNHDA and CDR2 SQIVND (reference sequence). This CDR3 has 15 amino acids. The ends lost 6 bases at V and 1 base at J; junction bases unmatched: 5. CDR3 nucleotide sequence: TGTGCCAGTAGCCCGGGACAGGGGTATAACTATGGCTACACCTTC. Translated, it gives CASSPGQGYNYGYTF. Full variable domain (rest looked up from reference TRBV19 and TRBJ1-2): DGGITQSPKYLFRKEGQNVTLSCEQNLNHDAMYWYRQDPGQGLRLIYYSQIVNDFQKGDIAEGYSVSREKKESFPLTVTSAQKNPTAFYLCASSPGQGYNYGYTFGSGTRLTVV.

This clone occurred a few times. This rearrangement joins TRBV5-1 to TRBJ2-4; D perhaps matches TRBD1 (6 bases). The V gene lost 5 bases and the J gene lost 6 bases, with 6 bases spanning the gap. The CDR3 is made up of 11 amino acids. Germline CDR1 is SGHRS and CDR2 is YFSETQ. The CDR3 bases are TGCGCCAGCAGGACAGGAAACATTCAGTACTTC. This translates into CASRTGNIQYF.

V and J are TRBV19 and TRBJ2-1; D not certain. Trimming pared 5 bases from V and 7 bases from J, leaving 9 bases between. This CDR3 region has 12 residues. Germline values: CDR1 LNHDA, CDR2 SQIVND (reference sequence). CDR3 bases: TGTGCCAGTAGTTCGCTAGAGAATGAGCAGTTCTTC. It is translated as CASSSLENEQFF.

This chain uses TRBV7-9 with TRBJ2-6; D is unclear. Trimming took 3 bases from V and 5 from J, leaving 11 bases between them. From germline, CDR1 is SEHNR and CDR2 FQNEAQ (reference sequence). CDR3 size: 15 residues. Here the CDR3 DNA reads TGTGCCAGCAGCTTCACTTCAGGTTGGGCCAACGTCCTGACTTTC. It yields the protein CASSFTSGWANVLTF.